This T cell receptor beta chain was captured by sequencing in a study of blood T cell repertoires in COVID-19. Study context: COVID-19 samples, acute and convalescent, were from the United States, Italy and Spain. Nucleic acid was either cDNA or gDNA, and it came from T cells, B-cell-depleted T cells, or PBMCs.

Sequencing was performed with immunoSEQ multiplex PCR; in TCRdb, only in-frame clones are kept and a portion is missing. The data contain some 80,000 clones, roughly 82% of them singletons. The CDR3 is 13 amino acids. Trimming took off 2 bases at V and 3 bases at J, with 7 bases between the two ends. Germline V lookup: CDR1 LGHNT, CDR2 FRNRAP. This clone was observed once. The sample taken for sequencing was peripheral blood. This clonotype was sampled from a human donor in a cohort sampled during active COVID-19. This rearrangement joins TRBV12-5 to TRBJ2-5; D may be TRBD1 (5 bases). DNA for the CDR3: TGTGCTAGTGGTTTGTCGACAGAAGAGACCCAGTACTTC. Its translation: CASGLSTEETQYF.